This TCR beta chain was sequenced in a study of T-cell reconstitution after alpha-beta-depleted transplantation in children. CDR1 and CDR2 from the germline V gene are SGHRS and YFSETQ. V dropped 1 base and J dropped 1 base, with 2 bases sitting between them. The CDR3 has 12 amino acids. The library targeted TCRbeta and was prepared with unique molecular identifiers. TCRdb re-analysed the PCR reads in MiXCR, keeping a single row per CDR3 protein. This sample has around 380,000 distinct CDR3 sequences; roughly a tenth occur once, and the top ten carry roughly 5%. This clonotype came up many times. This receptor was identified in a human donor who donated a stem cell graft to a child with acute myeloid leukemia. The rearrangement links TRBV5-1 to TRBJ1-1; D is uncertain. The sequenced sample was PBMCs from the stem cell graft donor, obtained from the stem cell graft. The CDR3 DNA reads as TGCGCCAGCAGCTTGCGGAACACTGAAGCTTTCTTT. Translation gives CASSLRNTEAFF.